The rows below give T cell receptor beta chains drawn from one sample of a study of technical replicates of blood from a handful of donors. The method was immunoSEQ multiplex PCR; TCRdb's version includes in-frame clones alone and lacks a portion of them. Of approximately 82,000 clones in the sample, 90% to 95% were seen once. Sequencing input: T cells isolated from PBMCs. The receptors stem from a human donor in good health. Each CDR3 is given with its conserved first and last residue. Fields, in order: D gene, V gene, J gene, clone size, CDR3 DNA, CDR3 protein. The D gene is left open where the match is weak. Rows give clone size only sometimes, using once, few, many, or a class for an expanded clone.

>TRBD1|TRBV4-1|TRBJ1-5|NA
TGCGCCAGCAGCCAATCGGACAGGGGGGATCAGCCCCAGCATTTT
CASSQSDRGDQPQHF
>NA|TRBV9|TRBJ1-5|NA
TGTGCCAGCAGCGTAGGAGGGAGCAATCAGCCCCAGCATTTT
CASSVGGSNQPQHF
>NA|TRBV19|TRBJ2-1|NA
TGTGCCAGTAGTATAGATTGGACAGATTACAATGAGCAGTTCTTC
CASSIDWTDYNEQFF
>TRBD1|TRBV11-2|TRBJ2-1|NA
TGTGCCAGCAGCCCAAACAGGGGATGGGAGCAGTTCTTC
CASSPNRGWEQFF
>NA|TRBV25-1|TRBJ1-1|NA
TGTGCCAGCAGTGAATGGGACAAGGAAGCTTTCTTT
CASSEWDKEAFF
>NA|TRBV7-9|TRBJ1-1|NA
TGTGCCAGCAGTCTTGAACAGGGTGGCACTGAAGCTTTCTTT
CASSLEQGGTEAFF
>NA|TRBV27|TRBJ2-7|NA
TGTGCCAGCAGTCTCCTAATGAGCCCGAACAGGGGAGGAGGAGAGCAGTACTTC
CASSLLMSPNRGGGEQYF
>NA|TRBV5-1|TRBJ1-1|NA
TGCGCCAGCAGCTTGGACATAAACACTGAAGCTTTCTTT
CASSLDINTEAFF
>TRBD2|TRBV5-4|TRBJ2-3|once
TGTGCCAGCAGCTTGTTAGCGGGAGGGGCGGCAGATACGCAGTATTTT
CASSLLAGGAADTQYF
>NA|TRBV5-1|TRBJ1-1|NA
TGCGCCAGCAGGCCCCGGGAGGGGCAGACTGAAGCTTTCTTT
CASRPREGQTEAFF
>NA|TRBV11-2|TRBJ2-7|NA
TGTGCCAGCAGCTTAGTCCGCGCCCTGAACTACGAGCAGTACTTC
CASSLVRALNYEQYF
>NA|TRBV28|TRBJ2-7|NA
TGTGCCAGCAGTCCGCCAAACCAGGGTCGCGAGCAGTACTTC
CASSPPNQGREQYF
>TRBD1|TRBV2|TRBJ1-4|NA
TGTGCCAGCAGTGGTAGACAGGGAAAGGATAATGAAAAACTGTTTTTT
CASSGRQGKDNEKLFF
>NA|TRBV5-1|TRBJ2-2|NA
TGCGCCAGCAGCGGACTTATAACGAACACCGGGGAGCTGTTTTTT
CASSGLITNTGELFF
>TRBD1|TRBV6-1|TRBJ1-1|once
TGTGCCAGCAGTGGTTTGACAGGGTTAGATGAAGCTTTCTTT
CASSGLTGLDEAFF
>TRBD2|TRBV28|TRBJ2-7|NA
TGTGCCAGCAGCCGGATAGTTCTATCTAGCGGGAGGGGAGGGACCTTATACGAGCAGTACTTC
CASSRIVLSSGRGGTLYEQYF
>NA|TRBV5-6|TRBJ1-2|NA
TGTGCCAGCAGCTTATGGACAGTCTCTAACTATGGCTACACCTTC
CASSLWTVSNYGYTF
>NA|TRBV7-9|TRBJ1-2|once
TGTGCCAGCAGCCACATGGGGGGAAACTATGGCTACACCTTC
CASSHMGGNYGYTF
>NA|TRBV15|TRBJ1-4|NA
TGTGCCACCAGCAGAGCGTTAGAAAAACTGTTTTTT
CATSRALEKLFF
>TRBD2|TRBV13|TRBJ2-7|NA
TGTGCCGGCAGCTTAGGACTAGCGGGAGTCTACGAGCAGTACTTC
CAGSLGLAGVYEQYF
>TRBD1|TRBV9|TRBJ1-2|once
TGTGCCAGCAGCGTGAGTTTGGACAGGGCCTATGGCTACACCTTC
CASSVSLDRAYGYTF
>NA|TRBV5-1|TRBJ1-1|NA
TGCGCCAGCAGCTTGGTACAAAGCACTGAAGCTTTCTTT
CASSLVQSTEAFF
>NA|TRBV20-1|TRBJ1-2|NA
TGCAGTGCTAGGGACTACTATGGCTACACCTTC
CSARDYYGYTF
>TRBD1|TRBV19|TRBJ1-1|NA
TGTGCCAGTAGCCCGGACAGGGAGCCTGAAGCTTTCTTT
CASSPDREPEAFF
>NA|TRBV6-1|TRBJ1-3|NA
TGTGCCAGCAGTGAAGCTGTCGTCTCTGGAAACACCATATATTTT
CASSEAVVSGNTIYF
>TRBD2|TRBV5-1|TRBJ2-3|NA
TGCGCCAGCATCCCGGGGGAAAGAGCAGCGGGAGGAATCACAGATACGCAGTATTTT
CASIPGERAAGGITDTQYF
>TRBD1|TRBV6-5|TRBJ2-5|NA
TGTGCCAGCAGCCAACAGGGGGCGTGGGAGACCCAGTACTTC
CASSQQGAWETQYF
>TRBD1|TRBV5-1|TRBJ2-1|NA
TGCGCCAGCAGCGGGATGACAGGGTTTTCATCTCGGGATGAGCAGTTCTTC
CASSGMTGFSSRDEQFF